One T cell receptor (beta chain) is described in this entry. Its antigen remains unidentified. Absent ophthalmopathy progression within 18 months defined stable Graves' hyperthyroidism. The sample is drawn from a study of T cells in Graves' hyperthyroidism and ophthalmopathy. Study-wide results and caveats: Most clonotypes expanded in thyroid above 0.001 were likewise present in blood. Model-based prediction identified ophthalmopathy a median around 6.5 months prior to its onset.

TCR beta CDR3 sequences were amplified from RNA transcripts. TCR CDR3 underwent first-round RT-PCR with the HTBI primer set. TCRdb called the multiplex PCR reads again in MiXCR, with one record for every CDR3 protein. The table has 750,000 to 950,000 distinct CDR3 sequences, about two fifths seen once. CDR1 DFQATT and CDR2 SNEGSKA come from the germline V gene (reference sequence). The V and J ends lost 0 bases and 5 bases respectively, with 19 bases between them. The CDR3 extends over 16 amino acids. The chain couples TRBV20-1 to TRBJ2-5; tentative D call: TRBD1 (7 bases). This TCR came from a man between 18 and 35 years old with Graves' hyperthyroidism. Sequenced sample: blood. The DNA of the CDR3 is TGCAGTGCTAGAGATCTAACACGCTCAGGGGGGGAGACCCAGTACTTC. Residues: CSARDLTRSGGETQYF.